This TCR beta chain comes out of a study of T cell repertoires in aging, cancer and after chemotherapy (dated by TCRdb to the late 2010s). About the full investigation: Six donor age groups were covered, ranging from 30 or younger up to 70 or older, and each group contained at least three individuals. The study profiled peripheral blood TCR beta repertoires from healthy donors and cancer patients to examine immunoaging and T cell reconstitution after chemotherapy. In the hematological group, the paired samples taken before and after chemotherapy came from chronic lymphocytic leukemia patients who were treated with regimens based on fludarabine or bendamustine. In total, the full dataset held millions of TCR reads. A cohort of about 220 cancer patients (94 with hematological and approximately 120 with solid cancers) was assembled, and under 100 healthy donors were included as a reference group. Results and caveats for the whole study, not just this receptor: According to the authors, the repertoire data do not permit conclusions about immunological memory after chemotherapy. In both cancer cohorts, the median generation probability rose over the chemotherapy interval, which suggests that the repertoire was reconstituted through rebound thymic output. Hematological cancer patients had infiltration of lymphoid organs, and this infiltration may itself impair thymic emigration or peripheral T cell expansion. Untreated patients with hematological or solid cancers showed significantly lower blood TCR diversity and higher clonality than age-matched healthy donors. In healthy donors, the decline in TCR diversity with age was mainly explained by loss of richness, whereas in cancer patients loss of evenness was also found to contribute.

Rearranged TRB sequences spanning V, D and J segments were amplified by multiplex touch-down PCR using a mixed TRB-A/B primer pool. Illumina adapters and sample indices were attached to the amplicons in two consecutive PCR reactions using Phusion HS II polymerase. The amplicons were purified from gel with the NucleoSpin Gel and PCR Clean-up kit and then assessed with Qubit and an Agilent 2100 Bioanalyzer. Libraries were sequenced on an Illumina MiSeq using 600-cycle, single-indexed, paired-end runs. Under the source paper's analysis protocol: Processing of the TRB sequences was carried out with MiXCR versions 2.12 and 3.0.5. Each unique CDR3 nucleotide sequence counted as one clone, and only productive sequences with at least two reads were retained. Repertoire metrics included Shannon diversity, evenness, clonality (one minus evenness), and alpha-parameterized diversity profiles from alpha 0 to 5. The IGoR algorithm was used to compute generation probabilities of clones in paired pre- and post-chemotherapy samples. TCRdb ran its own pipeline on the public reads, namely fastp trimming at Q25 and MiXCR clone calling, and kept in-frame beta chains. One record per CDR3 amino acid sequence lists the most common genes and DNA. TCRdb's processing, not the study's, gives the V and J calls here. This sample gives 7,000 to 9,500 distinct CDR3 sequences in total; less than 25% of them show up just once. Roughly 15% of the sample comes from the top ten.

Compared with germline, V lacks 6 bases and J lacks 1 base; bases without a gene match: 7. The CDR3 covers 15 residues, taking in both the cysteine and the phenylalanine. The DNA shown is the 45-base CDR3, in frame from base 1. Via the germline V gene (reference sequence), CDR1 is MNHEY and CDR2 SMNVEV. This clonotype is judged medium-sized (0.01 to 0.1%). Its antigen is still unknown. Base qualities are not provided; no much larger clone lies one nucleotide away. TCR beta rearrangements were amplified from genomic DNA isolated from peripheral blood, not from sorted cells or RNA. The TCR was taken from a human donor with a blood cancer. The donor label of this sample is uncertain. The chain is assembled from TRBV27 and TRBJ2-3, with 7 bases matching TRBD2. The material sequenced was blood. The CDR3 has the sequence CASSPRGRGTDTQYF. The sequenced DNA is TGTGCCAGCAGCCCCCGGGGGAGGGGCACAGATACGCAGTATTTT.